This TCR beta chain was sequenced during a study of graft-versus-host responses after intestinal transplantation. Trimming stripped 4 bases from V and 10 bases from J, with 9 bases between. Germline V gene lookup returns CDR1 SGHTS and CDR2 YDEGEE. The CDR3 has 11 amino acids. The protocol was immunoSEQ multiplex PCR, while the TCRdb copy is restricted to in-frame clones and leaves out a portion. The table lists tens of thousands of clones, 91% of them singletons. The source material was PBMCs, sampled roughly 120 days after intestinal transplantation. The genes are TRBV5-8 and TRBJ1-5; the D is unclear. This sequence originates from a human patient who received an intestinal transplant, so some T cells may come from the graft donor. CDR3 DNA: TGTGCCAGCAGCCATTTGCATCCCCAGCATTTT. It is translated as CASSHLHPQHF.